This is a list of T cell receptor beta chains from one sample in a study of STAT3 mutations in large granular lymphocyte leukemia. Only in-frame clones appear in the TCRdb table, and some are missing; sequencing was by immunoSEQ multiplex PCR. The sample consists of roughly 29,000 clones, about 80% of them appearing once. The sample comprised peripheral blood mononuclear cells. The source is a woman between 50 and 59 years old with T-cell large granular lymphocyte leukemia. Some clones in this sample may be carry-over from other donors' samples. CDR3s include the opening cysteine and the closing phenylalanine or tryptophan. D genes are given only for firm matches. Size values are once, few and many counts, or a class for expanded clones, and some rows have none.

clone size	V gene	D gene	J gene	CDR3 DNA	CDR3 protein
-	TRBV7-9	TRBD1	TRBJ1-1	TGTGCCAGCGGGCCCTCGGGACAGGGGGTTCACAACACTGAAGCTTTCTTT	CASGPSGQGVHNTEAFF
-	TRBV7-9	-	TRBJ1-4	TGTGCCAGCAGCCGCGGGAACGCTAATGAAAAACTGTTTTTT	CASSRGNANEKLFF
-	TRBV7-9	TRBD1	TRBJ2-7	TGTGCCAGCAGCTCTTTCGGGACAGGGGATTCCTACGAGCAGTACTTC	CASSSFGTGDSYEQYF
-	TRBV9	TRBD2	TRBJ2-2	TGTGCCAGCAGCGCCGGGACTAGCGGGATGACCGGGGAGCTGTTTTTT	CASSAGTSGMTGELFF
-	TRBV5-1	-	TRBJ2-2	TGCGCCAGCGGGTACAGGGTAGCCGGGGAGCTGTTTTTT	CASGYRVAGELFF
-	TRBV28	-	TRBJ1-5	TGTGCCAGCCTCTTCAGTTTTCCCCAGCATTTT	CASLFSFPQHF
few	TRBV25-1	-	TRBJ2-7	TGTGCCAGCAGTGAACAGGACTCCGGCGGCTACGAGCAGTACTTC	CASSEQDSGGYEQYF
-	TRBV29-1	-	TRBJ1-1	TGCAGCGTTGAACGAGGGACTTTTACTGAAGCTTTCTTT	CSVERGTFTEAFF
few	TRBV18	-	TRBJ2-3	TGTGCCAGCTCACCACTCGGCACCAACACAGATACGCAGTATTTT	CASSPLGTNTDTQYF
-	TRBV19	-	TRBJ1-2	TGTGCCAGTAGTATTAAAACAAGGGAACTTAGCTATGGCTACACCTTC	CASSIKTRELSYGYTF
-	TRBV15	-	TRBJ2-4	TGTGCCACCAGCAGACAAGATCTGGGGAGAAACCAGATTCAGTACTTC	CATSRQDLGRNQIQYF
once	TRBV5-1	-	TRBJ1-2	TGCGCCAGCAGCTTAAGAGTTTTGGATGGCTACACCTTC	CASSLRVLDGYTF
-	TRBV5-4	TRBD1	TRBJ2-2	TGTGCCAGCCGGACCGGGGACAGGGGGCGAGGGGACACCGGGGAGCTGTTTTTT	CASRTGDRGRGDTGELFF
-	TRBV6-5	TRBD1	TRBJ1-5	TGTGCCAGCAGTCCCGGGACAGGGGGAATTCAGCCCCAGCATTTT	CASSPGTGGIQPQHF
-	TRBV5-1	TRBD1	TRBJ2-1	TGCGCCAGCAGCTTGAGAGACAGGGCCCATGAGCAGTTCTTC	CASSLRDRAHEQFF
-	TRBV5-4	TRBD1	TRBJ2-7	TGTGCCAGCAGCCCCCGACAGGGCCGGTTCTACGAGCAGTACTTC	CASSPRQGRFYEQYF
few	TRBV27	-	TRBJ2-7	TGTGCCAGCAGTCGTCGGGGCGACACCTACGAGCAGTACTTC	CASSRRGDTYEQYF
-	TRBV18	-	TRBJ2-5	TGTGCCAGCTCCCACGAAGGGACCCAGTACTTC	CASSHEGTQYF
-	TRBV7-9	TRBD1	TRBJ1-4	TGTGCCAGCAGTCGGGCAGGGGGCGCAAATGAAAAACTGTTTTTT	CASSRAGGANEKLFF
-	TRBV19	-	TRBJ1-5	TGTGCCAGTAGCCGGGTAAGGGACGTTAATCAGCCCCAGCATTTT	CASSRVRDVNQPQHF
-	TRBV7-9	-	TRBJ1-3	TGTGCCAGCAGCGGCGGGGGAGAATCTGGAAACACCATATATTTT	CASSGGGESGNTIYF
-	TRBV7-9	-	TRBJ1-4	TGTGCCAGCAGCGCAGCGAACAGTATCGGACCGGGGGCTAATGAAAAACTGTTTTTT	CASSAANSIGPGANEKLFF
-	TRBV4-3	TRBD2	TRBJ2-1	TGCGCCAGCAGCCCCGATTTTAGCGGGAGCTCCTACAATGAGCAGTTCTTC	CASSPDFSGSSYNEQFF
-	TRBV5-1	-	TRBJ2-4	TGCGCCAGCAGCTGGGTAGGGACCAGTAAAAACATTCAGTACTTC	CASSWVGTSKNIQYF
-	TRBV18	-	TRBJ2-1	TGTGCCAGCTCACCACAAGGGGGATACAATGAGCAGTTCTTC	CASSPQGGYNEQFF
-	TRBV5-4	-	TRBJ2-3	TGTGCCAGCAGCTTGGTTACAGGGAGGGATACGCAGTATTTT	CASSLVTGRDTQYF
-	TRBV12-5	TRBD1	TRBJ1-5	TGTGCTAGTGGTCCTGGGACAGCCCCTAATCAGCCCCAGCATTTT	CASGPGTAPNQPQHF
-	TRBV5-6	-	TRBJ1-2	TGTGCCAGCAGCCCGCCTTCTAACTATGGCTACACCTTC	CASSPPSNYGYTF
few	TRBV4-2	TRBD2	TRBJ2-7	TGTGCCAGCAGCCAACCTACTAGCGGGGGAACCACCTACGAGCAGTACTTC	CASSQPTSGGTTYEQYF
-	TRBV5-1	-	TRBJ2-3	TGCGCCAGCAGCTTGGGACCTACTAGCACAGATACGCAGTATTTT	CASSLGPTSTDTQYF
-	TRBV7-9	TRBD1	TRBJ2-7	TGTGCCAGCCACGGGGACAGCTACGAGCAGTACTTC	CASHGDSYEQYF
-	TRBV11-2	-	TRBJ1-3	TGTGCCAGCAGCATCCTAGGGAGGGGACCGTCTGGAAACACCATATATTTT	CASSILGRGPSGNTIYF
-	TRBV15	-	TRBJ1-1	TGTGCCACCAGCAGAGAAGGGTACACTGAAGCTTTCTTT	CATSREGYTEAFF
-	TRBV5-5	TRBD2	TRBJ2-1	TGTGCCACCCAGGGCCTAGCGGGACCCAACAATGAGCAGTTCTTC	CATQGLAGPNNEQFF
-	TRBV27	-	TRBJ2-1	TGTGCCAGCAGTTTATCGAACCCAGCGGATGAGCAGTTCTTC	CASSLSNPADEQFF
once	TRBV7-9	TRBD1	TRBJ2-3	TGTGCCAGCAGCAACCGGGACAGGGGGCGCGGAGATACGCAGTATTTT	CASSNRDRGRGDTQYF
-	TRBV5-4	-	TRBJ2-5	TGTGCCAGCGGGAAAGAGACCCAGTACTTC	CASGKETQYF
-	TRBV5-4	TRBD2	TRBJ2-3	TGTGCCAGCAGCTTTCTAGCGGGCACAGATACGCAGTATTTT	CASSFLAGTDTQYF
-	TRBV7-9	-	TRBJ1-4	TGTGCCAGCAGCTTAGTAAGCGTGCTTGGTGAAAAACTGTTTTTT	CASSLVSVLGEKLFF
-	TRBV6-5	-	TRBJ2-5	TGTGCCAGCAGTTACTCGACCGGCACCCAGTACTTC	CASSYSTGTQYF
-	TRBV5-8	TRBD2	TRBJ2-3	TGTGCCAGCAGCGGGCTGGCTAGCGGGAGCACAGATACGCAGTATTTT	CASSGLASGSTDTQYF
-	TRBV6-1	-	TRBJ1-1	TGTGCCAGCAGTGTTTTCGACACTGAAGCTTTCTTT	CASSVFDTEAFF
-	TRBV4-1	TRBD1	TRBJ2-7	TGCGCCAGCAGCCAAGATACCCGACAGGGCTACGAGCAGTACTTC	CASSQDTRQGYEQYF
-	TRBV28	TRBD1	TRBJ2-7	TGTGCCAGCAGTTTTCGGCAGGGGGCGCAGCAGGCCTACGAGCAGTACTTC	CASSFRQGAQQAYEQYF
-	TRBV4-3	-	TRBJ2-1	TGCGCCAGCAGCATCAGGGCTGACTACAATGAGCAGTTCTTC	CASSIRADYNEQFF
-	TRBV5-5	-	TRBJ1-2	TGTGCCAGCAGCAGGCAGGGTGGCTATGGCTACACCTTC	CASSRQGGYGYTF
-	TRBV9	-	TRBJ2-7	TGTGCCAGCAGCGTAGCGGCAGGGGCCTACGAGCAGTACTTC	CASSVAAGAYEQYF
-	TRBV7-8	-	TRBJ2-3	TGTGCCAGCAGCTTAGTGGGCGGGACCACAGATACGCAGTATTTT	CASSLVGGTTDTQYF
-	TRBV7-7	TRBD2	TRBJ2-5	TGTGCTAGCAGCTCAGCGGGAGGAGGAGAGACCCAGTACTTC	CASSSAGGGETQYF
few	TRBV10-3	-	TRBJ1-2	TGTGCCATCGCTGCCAGTTCCTATGGCTACACCTTC	CAIAASSYGYTF
-	TRBV10-3	TRBD1	TRBJ2-7	TGTGCCATCAGTGGGGGACAGGGACCCTACGAGCAGTACTTC	CAISGGQGPYEQYF
-	TRBV5-4	-	TRBJ2-3	TGTGCCAGCAGCCTCCTAGCGTCCAGGGGGGGGCAGTATTTT	CASSLLASRGGQYF
-	TRBV18	TRBD2	TRBJ2-7	TGTGCCAGCTCACGCGCAAGCGGGAGTGCCTCCTACGAGCAGTACTTC	CASSRASGSASYEQYF
few	TRBV15	-	TRBJ1-5	TGTGCCACCAGCATGGGGGGATGGATCAATCAGCCCCAGCATTTT	CATSMGGWINQPQHF
-	TRBV7-2	TRBD2	TRBJ2-7	TGTGCCAGCAGCTTAGGAGCGGGATCGGGCGAGCAGTACTTC	CASSLGAGSGEQYF
-	TRBV18	-	TRBJ1-2	TGTGCCAGCTCCCCCCAACCTGGGGGCTCCAACTATGGCTACACCTTC	CASSPQPGGSNYGYTF
once	TRBV12-5	TRBD1	TRBJ2-7	TGTGCTAGTGGTGGGTGGACAGGGTACGAGCAGTACTTC	CASGGWTGYEQYF
-	TRBV9	-	TRBJ1-2	TGTGCCAGCAGCCCCGCCACCCACCGGGGGGGGTCCGGCTACACCTTC	CASSPATHRGGSGYTF
-	TRBV5-1	-	TRBJ1-1	TGCGCCAGCAGCGCGCCTGGTCCTGAAGCTTTCTTT	CASSAPGPEAFF